This TCR beta chain derives from a study of blood T cells in healthy people across ages. Through a sample-barcoded 5' primer and a J-beta primer mix, a second PCR was run for about 6 to 11 cycles. MiXCR, run by TCRdb on the 5' RACE reads, gives a single entry per CDR3 protein. This table has roughly 800,000 distinct CDR3 sequences, roughly 64% appearing once. The CDR3 sequence is 15 residues long. The germline V gene encodes CDR1 DFQATT and CDR2 SNEGSKA (reference sequence). V was clipped by 5 bases and J by 0 bases, with 17 bases between them. Each individual donor underwent a draw of approximately 9.6 milliliters of peripheral blood. No fewer than 5.5 micrograms of total RNA were isolated from every sample.

Material for sequencing was blood. The chain carries TRBV20-1 and TRBJ2-7; the D call may be TRBD1 or TRBD2 (6 bases each). This receptor was taken from a man aged 30 to 45 in good health. The CDR3 protein is CSAALGGSFSYEQYF. DNA for the CDR3: TGCAGTGCTGCCCTGGGGGGCTCGTTCTCCTACGAGCAGTACTTC.